These 29 T cell receptor beta chains share one sample of origin, sequenced in a study of blood T cells in healthy people across ages. Together with a sample-barcoded 5' primer, a J-beta primer mix was included in a second PCR lasting roughly 6 to 12 cycles. TCRdb re-analysed the 5' RACE reads in MiXCR, keeping a single row per CDR3 protein. The repertoire holds under 2,000,000 distinct CDR3 sequences, with less than 50% as singletons. Material for sequencing was blood. All receptors come from a woman between 40 and 50 years old in good health.

A few counts support this clonotype. The chain employs TRBV2 and TRBJ2-1, with D perhaps TRBD2 (6 bases). The CDR3 runs 13 residues. The germline gives CDR1 SNHLY, CDR2 FYNNEI. Trimming pared 5 bases from V and 4 bases from J, leaving 9 bases between. CDR3 residues: CASSTGTYNEQFF. As DNA, the CDR3 is TGTGCCAGCAGTACCGGGACTTACAATGAGCAGTTCTTC.

On this clonotype: Lacking the conserved final phenylalanine or tryptophan, this CDR3 likely reflects a read error. The genes are TRBV4-3 and TRBJ2-1, with 10 nucleotides matching TRBD2. The germline gives CDR1 LGHNA, CDR2 YSLEER. The CDR3 extends over 17 amino acids. With V trimmed by 1 base and J by 5 bases, 8 bases remained unmatched. The CDR3 DNA sequence: TGCGCCAGCAGCCAAGCCAGCGGGGGGGCCTGGGACAATGAGCAGTTCTTA. It codes for CASSQASGGAWDNEQFL.

CDR3 in amino acids: CASSLMVTKAETQYF. The CDR3, as DNA: TGTGCCAGCAGCTTAATGGTGACTAAGGCAGAGACCCAGTACTTC. The chain links TRBV13 to TRBJ2-5; possibly TRBD2 for D (5 bases). V gave up 2 bases and J gave up 4 bases, with 14 bases separating them. CDR3 length: 15 amino acids. The germline gives CDR1 PRHDT, CDR2 FYEKMQ (reference sequence). Combining the CDR3 with reference TRBV13 and TRBJ2-5 gives the whole variable domain AAGVIQSPRHLIKEKRETATLKCYPIPRHDTVYWYQQGPGQDPQFLISFYEKMQSDKGSIPDRFSAQQFSDYHSELNMSSLELGDSALYFCASSLMVTKAETQYFGPGTRLLVL.

This sequence joins TRBV19 and TRBJ2-1; perhaps TRBD2 as D (6 bases). The germline V and J ends were trimmed by 3 bases and 8 bases, with 14 bases remaining between them. CDR1 LNHDA and CDR2 SQIVND come from the germline V gene (reference sequence). CDR3 length: 14 amino acids. CDR3 in amino acids: CASSIGRGPHEQFF. The DNA of the CDR3 is TGTGCCAGTAGTATTGGGCGGGGCCCCCATGAGCAGTTCTTC.

The chain couples TRBV20-1 to TRBJ1-1; D unclear. Trimming removed 7 bases at V and 6 bases at J, with 18 bases between. The CDR3 length is 13 residues. CDR1 is DFQATT, CDR2 SNEGSKA, per germline (reference sequence). The CDR3 DNA reads as TGCAGTGTGAGCCGGGGTGGGATACCTGAAGCTTTCTTT. Encoded protein: CSVSRGGIPEAFF.

V is TRBV24-1 and J is TRBJ2-3; D not resolved. V gave up 0 bases and J gave up 2 bases, with 11 bases separating them. The length of the CDR3 is 16 residues. Germline loops: CDR1 KGHDR, CDR2 SFDVKD. CDR3 region: CATSDLPGGFTDTQYF. In DNA, the CDR3 is TGTGCCACCAGTGATTTGCCGGGCGGTTTCACAGATACGCAGTATTTT.

The CDR3 spells CASTGPGKNIQYF. In nucleotides, the CDR3 is TGTGCCAGTACAGGCCCTGGCAAAAACATTCAGTACTTC. The chain joins TRBV6-6 to TRBJ2-4, with TRBD1 as a possible D gene (5 bases). The germline V and J ends were trimmed by 9 bases and 3 bases, with 12 bases remaining between them. CDR1 and CDR2 from the germline V gene are MNHNY and SVGAGI (reference sequence). The CDR3 has 13 amino acids.

This clonotype was observed a handful of times. The rearrangement uses TRBV5-1 and TRBJ2-3, with no clear D. CDR3 length: 13 residues. V was pared by 0 bases and J by 5 bases, with 7 bases between. Germline values: CDR1 SGHRS, CDR2 YFSETQ. DNA of the CDR3: TGCGCCAGCAGCTTGGTTCTAGTAGATACGCAGTATTTT. Protein: CASSLVLVDTQYF.

This clonotype was detected only a few times. The gene calls are TRBV2 and TRBJ2-7, with 7 positions matching TRBD1. CDR3 size: 15 residues. The V segment lost 3 bases and the J segment 2 bases; nucleotides outside the gene matches: 7. Germline lookup yields CDR1 SNHLY and CDR2 FYNNEI. The chain's CDR3 is CASSDGTAITYEQYF. The DNA of the CDR3 is TGTGCCAGCAGTGACGGGACAGCTATTACCTACGAGCAGTACTTC.

This clonotype was detected a few times. The chain is built from TRBV7-2 and TRBJ1-5; D unresolved. CDR1 and CDR2 from the germline V gene are SGHTA and FQGNSA. V gave up 4 bases and J gave up 9 bases, with 10 bases separating them. This CDR3 comprises 12 residues. The CDR3 bases are TGTGCCAGCAGCTCCGCCACGGGGCCCCAGCATTTT. This translates into CASSSATGPQHF.

The gene calls are TRBV28 and TRBJ2-3; D remains ambiguous. Germline CDR1 and CDR2: MDHEN and SYDVKM. Trimming left V 4 bases short and J 5 bases short, with 13 bases between. This CDR3 comprises 14 residues. CDR3 nucleotide sequence: TGTGCCAGCAGTTCCCCGTCGTTGAGAGATACGCAGTATTTT. Translation: CASSSPSLRDTQYF.

This rearrangement joins TRBV9 to TRBJ1-2; D not certain. The CDR3 loop spans 15 amino acids. Trimming removed 5 bases at V and 2 bases at J, with 16 bases between. Germline-derived CDR1 and CDR2 are SGDLS and YYNGEE. CDR3 region: CASSEDGSVNYGYTF. The CDR3 DNA reads TGTGCCAGCAGTGAGGACGGTTCCGTGAACTATGGCTACACCTTC.

This clonotype is a singleton in its sample. The V and J genes are TRBV6-1 and TRBJ2-7; 9 bases line up with TRBD1. From germline, CDR1 is MNHNS and CDR2 SASEGT. V shed 5 bases, J shed 7 bases, and the junction held 18 bases outside the gene matches. This CDR3 has 17 amino acids. CDR3 loop: CASSKLKQGATYNEQYF. In DNA form, the CDR3 reads TGTGCCAGCAGTAAACTAAAACAGGGGGCGACTTACAATGAGCAGTACTTC.

The chain carries TRBV27 and TRBJ2-7; 13 bases are a match to TRBD2. Germline CDR1 reads MNHEY; CDR2 reads SMNVEV (reference sequence). CDR3 length equals 16 residues. The V and J ends lost 6 bases and 6 bases, in that order; junction bases with no gene match: 11. For the CDR3, the DNA is TGTGCCAGCAGCCCGACTAGCGGGGGGTCCCGGTTCGAGCAGTACTTC. The encoded protein is CASSPTSGGSRFEQYF.

This clonotype appeared many times. The chain links TRBV6-5 to TRBJ2-1; possibly TRBD1 for D (6 bases). Trimming removed 5 bases from V and 4 bases from J, with 9 bases in between. Germline V gene data show CDR1 as MNHEY and CDR2 as SVGAGI. The CDR3 is 13 amino acids. This chain's CDR3 is CASSKQGYNEQFF. The CDR3 DNA reads as TGTGCCAGCAGTAAGCAGGGGTACAATGAGCAGTTCTTC.

The J gene is TRBJ1-2, the V gene TRBV6-6, with TRBD1 as a possible D gene (5 bases). V lost 6 bases, J lost 6 bases, and 11 bases lay in between. Germline loops: CDR1 MNHNY, CDR2 SVGAGI (reference sequence). The CDR3 contains 12 residues. In DNA form, the CDR3 reads TGTGCCAGCAGGGGGACTATGGATGGCTACACCTTC. Translation: CASRGTMDGYTF.

The V call is TRBV4-3, the J call TRBJ2-5; D is possibly TRBD2 (5 bases). V dropped 1 base and J dropped 2 bases, with 14 bases sitting between them. CDR1 and CDR2 (germline): LGHNA, YSLEER. CDR3 length equals 16 residues. The CDR3 nucleotides read TGCGCCAGCAGCCAAGGAAGAGGACTGTTACAAGAGACCCAGTACTTC. Amino acid sequence: CASSQGRGLLQETQYF.

About this clonotype itself: At one end, the junction sequence differs from germline, possibly due to a read error. This chain joins TRBV6-2 or TRBV6-3 and TRBJ1-5, with TRBD1 identical over 9 bases. Germline V lookup: CDR1 MNHEY, CDR2 SVGEGT. The CDR3 totals 16 residues. CDR3 nucleotide sequence: TGTGGCAGCAGTTACGACGGGACAGGGACCAATCAGCCCCAGCATTTT. Protein sequence: CGSSYDGTGTNQPQHF.

This clonotype was counted many times. The chain is built from TRBV29-1 and TRBJ2-7; D may be TRBD1 (7 bases). V was shortened by 4 bases and J by 8 bases, with 15 bases between the two germline ends. Germline values: CDR1 SQVTM, CDR2 ANQGSEA. This CDR3 spans 12 amino acids. In nucleotides, the CDR3 is TGCAGCGTTGTTTTGGAGGGGGCGAAGCAGTACTTC. It specifies CSVVLEGAKQYF.

The gene calls are TRBV20-1 and TRBJ2-5; 7 bases map to TRBD1. The J call may not be correct, given that the DNA end is closer to TRBJ2-7. CDR1 DFQATT and CDR2 SNEGSKA come from the germline V gene (reference sequence). CDR3 length equals 16 residues. CDR3 sequence reads: CSARDRDSLSLYEQYF. CDR3 sequence (DNA): TGCAGTGCTAGAGATCGGGACAGTCTTTCCCTCTACGAGCAGTACTTC.

The V and J genes are TRBV5-1 and TRBJ2-7, with D possibly TRBD2 on 5 matching bases. V lost 9 bases and J 7 bases, leaving 26 bases between the germline ends. The germline V gene has CDR1 SGHRS and CDR2 YFSETQ. The CDR3 spans 15 residues. CDR3 DNA sequence: TGCGCCACCAGAAGAGGGTGGGGTTCCTACAATGAGCAGTACTTC. Translating it yields CATRRGWGSYNEQYF.

This clonotype was detected a few times. V gene TRBV29-1 combines with J gene TRBJ2-3; no reliable D call. The V gene lost 2 bases and the J gene lost 2 bases, with 8 bases spanning the gap. From germline, CDR1 is SQVTM and CDR2 ANQGSEA. The length of the CDR3 is 13 residues. The CDR3 bases are TGCAGCGTTGAATATCGACTCACAGATACGCAGTATTTT. Amino acid sequence: CSVEYRLTDTQYF.

This rearrangement joins TRBV4-1 to TRBJ2-7, with D perhaps matching TRBD2 (6 bases). This CDR3 spans 18 amino acids. The V and J ends lost 3 bases and 0 bases respectively, with 21 bases between them. Germline lookup yields CDR1 MGHRA and CDR2 YSYEKL. The CDR3 here is CASSQQAGGTASSYEQYF. CDR3 coding DNA: TGCGCCAGCAGCCAGCAAGCGGGTGGAACAGCTAGCTCCTACGAGCAGTACTTC.

This clonotype came up many times. The junction shows a germline mismatch at one end, possibly a read error. CDR3: CASSPGLAGDNEQFF. Here the CDR3 DNA reads TGTGCCAGCAGTCCAGGACTAGCGGGAGACAATGAGCAGTTCTTC. The V call is TRBV5-1, the J call TRBJ2-1; 13 bases agree with TRBD2. The germline gives CDR1 SGHRS, CDR2 YFSETQ. The CDR3 length is 15 residues.

This clonotype was detected a few times. This chain uses TRBV7-2 with TRBJ2-5; tentatively, D is TRBD2 (5 bases). CDR1 and CDR2 (germline): SGHTA, FQGNSA. The germline V and J ends were trimmed by 7 bases and 5 bases, with 17 bases remaining between them. The CDR3 extends over 14 amino acids. This chain's CDR3 is CASTGGLRWETQYF. The CDR3 DNA reads TGTGCCAGCACCGGCGGGCTTAGGTGGGAGACCCAGTACTTC.

The chain carries TRBV20-1 and TRBJ1-2; no clear D gene. Germline V gives CDR1 DFQATT, CDR2 SNEGSKA (reference sequence). CDR3 length: 11 residues. CDR3 loop: CSPPVGGGYTF. CDR3 nucleotide sequence: TGCAGCCCCCCTGTGGGCGGAGGCTACACCTTC.

The J gene is TRBJ2-7, the V gene TRBV7-8; 7 bases align to TRBD2. Germline V gene data show CDR1 as SGHVS and CDR2 as FQNEAQ. This CDR3 region has 18 residues. The ends lost 5 bases at V and 2 bases at J; junction bases unmatched: 18. The CDR3 reads CASSPPREANVDPYEQYF. In DNA form, the CDR3 reads TGTGCCAGCAGCCCTCCCCGGGAGGCGAACGTAGACCCCTACGAGCAGTACTTC. The entire variable domain, with the rest obtained from reference TRBV7-8 and TRBJ2-7, is as follows: GAGVSQSPRYKVAKRGQDVALRCDPISGHVSLFWYQQALGQGPEFLTYFQNEAQLDKSGLPSDRFFAERPEGSVSTLKIQRTQQEDSAVYLCASSPPREANVDPYEQYFGPGTRLTVT.

The chain recombines TRBV7-9 with TRBJ1-2, with D tentatively TRBD1 (6 bases). Deletions cut 1 base from V and 7 bases from J, with 13 bases between. This CDR3 contains 14 residues. The germline CDR1 and CDR2 sequences are SEHNR and FQNEAQ (reference sequence). The CDR3 here is CASSLEVGAGGYTF. The CDR3 nucleotides are TGTGCCAGCAGCTTAGAAGTGGGGGCCGGTGGCTACACCTTC.

The rearrangement uses TRBV24-1 and TRBJ2-3; 7 nucleotides agree with TRBD1. This CDR3 is 15 amino acids long. V lost 3 bases, J lost 2 bases, and 4 bases stayed unmatched. CDR1 and CDR2 (germline): KGHDR, SFDVKD. This chain's CDR3 is CATSDTGDPTDTQYF. The CDR3 DNA follows: TGTGCCACCAGTGATACAGGGGACCCCACAGATACGCAGTATTTT.